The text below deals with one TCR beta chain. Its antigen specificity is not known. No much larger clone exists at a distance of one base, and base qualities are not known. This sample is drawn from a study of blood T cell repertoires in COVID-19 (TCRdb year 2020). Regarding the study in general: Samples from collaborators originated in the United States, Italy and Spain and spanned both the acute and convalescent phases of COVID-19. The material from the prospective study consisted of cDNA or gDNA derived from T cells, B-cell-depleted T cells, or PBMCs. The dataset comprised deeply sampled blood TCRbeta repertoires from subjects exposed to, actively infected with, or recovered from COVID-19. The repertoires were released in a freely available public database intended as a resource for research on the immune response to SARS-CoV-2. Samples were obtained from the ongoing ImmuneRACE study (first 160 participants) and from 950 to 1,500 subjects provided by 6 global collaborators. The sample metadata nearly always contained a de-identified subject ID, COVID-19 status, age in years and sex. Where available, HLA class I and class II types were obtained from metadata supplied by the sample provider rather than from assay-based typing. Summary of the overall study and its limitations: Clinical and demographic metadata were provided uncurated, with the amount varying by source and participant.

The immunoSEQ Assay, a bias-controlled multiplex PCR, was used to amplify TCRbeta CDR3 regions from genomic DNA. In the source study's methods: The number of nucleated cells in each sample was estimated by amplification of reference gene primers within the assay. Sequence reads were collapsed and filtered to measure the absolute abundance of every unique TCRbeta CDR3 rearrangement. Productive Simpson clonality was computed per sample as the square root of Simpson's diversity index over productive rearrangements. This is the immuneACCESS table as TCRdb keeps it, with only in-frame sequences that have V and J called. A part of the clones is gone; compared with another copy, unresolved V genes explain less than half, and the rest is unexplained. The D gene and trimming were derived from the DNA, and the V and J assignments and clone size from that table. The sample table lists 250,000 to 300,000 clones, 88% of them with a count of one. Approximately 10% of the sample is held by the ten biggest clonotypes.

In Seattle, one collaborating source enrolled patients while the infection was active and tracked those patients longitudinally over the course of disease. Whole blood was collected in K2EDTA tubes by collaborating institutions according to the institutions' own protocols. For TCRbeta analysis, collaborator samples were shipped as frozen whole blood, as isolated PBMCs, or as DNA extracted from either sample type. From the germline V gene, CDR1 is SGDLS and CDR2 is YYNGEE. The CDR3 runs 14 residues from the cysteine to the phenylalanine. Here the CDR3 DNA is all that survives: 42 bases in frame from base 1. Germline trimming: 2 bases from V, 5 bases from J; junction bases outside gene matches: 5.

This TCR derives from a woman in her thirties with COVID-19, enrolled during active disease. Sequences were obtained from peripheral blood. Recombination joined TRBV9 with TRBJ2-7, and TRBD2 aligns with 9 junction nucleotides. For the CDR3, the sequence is CASSVSSGNDEQYF. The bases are TGTGCCAGCAGCGTGTCTAGCGGGAATGACGAGCAGTACTTC.